The next 9 T cell receptor beta chains were all read from a single sample in a study of T cells in Graves' hyperthyroidism and ophthalmopathy. RNA transcripts gave rise to amplified TCR beta CDR3 regions. HTBI primers were used for first-round RT-PCR of the TCR CDR3. MiXCR, applied by TCRdb to the multiplex PCR reads, yields one record per CDR3 protein. Here the sample spans hundreds of thousands of distinct CDR3 sequences, roughly 14% being singletons. The specimen was blood. The receptors were sampled from a woman in her thirties or forties with Graves' ophthalmopathy.

This clonotype was seen a few times. The chain combines TRBV20-1 with TRBJ2-7; a possible D gene is TRBD1 (5 bases). This CDR3 comprises 13 residues. Looked up from germline, CDR1 is DFQATT and CDR2 is SNEGSKA (reference sequence). V was pared by 3 bases and J by 0 bases, with 9 bases between. The CDR3 is CSARLGPSYEQYF. CDR3 sequence (DNA): TGCAGTGCTAGGCTGGGGCCCTCCTACGAGCAGTACTTC.

The chain carries TRBV7-9 and TRBJ1-2; D call uncertain. This CDR3 comprises 13 residues. Per the germline V gene, CDR1 is SEHNR and CDR2 is FQNEAQ (reference sequence). With 1 base removed from V and 8 bases from J, the gap between germline ends came to 11 bases. CDR3 protein: CASSLGRNWGYTF. The CDR3 DNA is TGTGCCAGCAGCTTAGGAAGGAACTGGGGCTACACCTTC. The entire variable domain, with the rest obtained from reference TRBV7-9 and TRBJ1-2, is as follows: DTGVSQNPRHKITKRGQNVTFRCDPISEHNRLYWYRQTLGQGPEFLTYFQNEAQLEKSRLLSDRFSAERPKGSFSTLEIQRTEQGDSAMYLCASSLGRNWGYTFGSGTRLTVV.

This clonotype was recorded many times. The chain links TRBV29-1 to TRBJ2-6; D remains unclear. With 2 bases removed from V and 1 base from J, the gap between germline ends came to 15 bases. The CDR3 is made up of 17 amino acids. Germline V gene data show CDR1 as SQVTM and CDR2 as ANQGSEA. The CDR3 nucleotides are TGCAGCGTTGAACTCTTTGCTTCCAGTTCTGGGGCCAACGTCCTGACTTTC. Translation gives CSVELFASSSGANVLTF.

This clonotype was observed many times. The rearrangement links TRBV6-5 to TRBJ2-7; TRBD2 might be the D (6 bases). The germline CDR1 and CDR2 sequences are MNHEY and SVGAGI. V shed 6 bases and J shed 3 bases, with 12 bases lying between them. This CDR3 has 13 residues. As DNA, the CDR3 is TGTGCCAGCAGAGGAGGGGCGGACTACGAGCAGTACTTC. It codes for CASRGGADYEQYF.

This clonotype was detected only a few times. The rearrangement links TRBV6-1 to TRBJ2-4, with D uncertain. The CDR3 contains 12 residues. From germline, CDR1 is MNHNS and CDR2 SASEGT. With 5 bases removed from V and 9 bases from J, the gap between germline ends came to 11 bases. CDR3 DNA sequence: TGTGCCAGCAGTAAACCTTGGGGCATTCAGTACTTC. Protein product: CASSKPWGIQYF.

This clonotype was seen repeatedly, ten times or more. The V call is TRBV29-1, the J call TRBJ2-1; 7 positions match TRBD1. Unmatched junction bases numbered 4, after V lost 7 bases and J lost 4 bases. CDR1 is SQVTM and CDR2 is ANQGSEA in the germline V gene. CDR3 length: 12 amino acids. The CDR3 sequence: CSGRQGYNEQFF. The DNA for the CDR3 is TGCAGCGGACGACAGGGATACAATGAGCAGTTCTTC.

The chain recombines TRBV18 with TRBJ2-7; TRBD2 might be the D (5 bases). This CDR3 has 14 residues. V was pared by 2 bases and J by 5 bases, with 13 bases between. CDR1 KGHSH and CDR2 LQKENI come from the germline V gene. The CDR3 sequence: CASSPGLADDEQYF. Here the CDR3 DNA reads TGTGCCAGCTCACCAGGCCTAGCTGACGACGAGCAGTACTTC.

This clonotype was seen repeatedly, ten times or more. The chain links TRBV6-5 to TRBJ2-5, with 8 bases lining up with TRBD1. The trim removed 9 bases at V and 5 bases at J, leaving 8 bases unmatched. Looked up from germline, CDR1 is MNHEY and CDR2 is SVGAGI. CDR3 length: 13 residues. CDR3 sequence: CASSDREAETQYF. CDR3 DNA sequence: TGTGCCAGTTCGGACAGGGAAGCGGAGACCCAGTACTTC.

The chain combines TRBV6-5 with TRBJ2-5, with TRBD1 matching over 8 bases. Germline V gene lookup returns CDR1 MNHEY and CDR2 SVGAGI. The V gene end was trimmed by 1 base and the J gene end by 4 bases; junction bases not matched to a gene: 2. The CDR3 spans 14 residues. The CDR3 spells CASSYWDRSETQYF. CDR3 nucleotides: TGTGCCAGCAGTTACTGGGACAGGTCAGAGACCCAGTACTTC.